This T cell receptor (beta chain) derives from a study of cytomegalovirus exposure and HLA in healthy donors. Whole-study results and caveats: Rarity marked most TCR sequences, yet some public TCRs occurred in many donors. TCR beta chains numbering some 160 were designated cytomegalovirus-associated.

Only in-frame clones appear in the TCRdb table, and some are missing; sequencing was by immunoSEQ multiplex PCR. This sample carries roughly 230,000 clones, less than 95% of them seen once, and the ten largest clones take under 4%. A word on this clone: Its target is unknown.

The CDR3 runs 12 residues. CDR1 and CDR2 (germline): LNHDA, SQIVND (reference sequence). Between the trimmed V and J ends, which lost 9 bases and 8 bases, there was a span of 16 bases. Material for sequencing was PBMCs. The source is a woman in her twenties or thirties in good health and CMV-seronegative. The chain has TRBV19 and TRBJ1-2, with D unclear. This chain's CDR3 is CASPLTTRGYTF. The DNA of the CDR3 is TGTGCCAGCCCCCTCACAACCCGGGGCTACACCTTC. The whole variable domain, filled in from reference TRBV19 and TRBJ1-2, reads DGGITQSPKYLFRKEGQNVTLSCEQNLNHDAMYWYRQDPGQGLRLIYYSQIVNDFQKGDIAEGYSVSREKKESFPLTVTSAQKNPTAFYLCASPLTTRGYTFGSGTRLTVV.